This TCR beta chain was sequenced in a study of blood T cell repertoires in COVID-19. Looking at the study overall: Sites across the United States, Italy and Spain contributed samples from acute and convalescent COVID-19. From T cells, B-cell-depleted T cells, or PBMCs came the material, which was cDNA or gDNA.

Profiled with immunoSEQ multiplex PCR; TCRdb holds only in-frame clones, not every one. The sample shows 150,000 to 200,000 clones, 82% of them seen only once. V gave up 5 bases and J gave up 2 bases, with 9 bases separating them. Germline V gene lookup returns CDR1 SGHTA and CDR2 FQGNSA. The CDR3 is made up of 13 amino acids. This rearrangement joins TRBV7-2 to TRBJ1-1, with D unclear. Specimen: PBMCs or T cells enriched from blood (not recorded which). This TCR was recovered from a man aged 40-49 years who had recovered from COVID-19. DNA for the CDR3: TGTGCCAGCAGCGGAGGGTTTAACACTGAAGCTTTCTTT. Protein sequence: CASSGGFNTEAFF.